What follows are 25 T cell receptor beta chains derived from one specimen sequenced in a study of cytomegalovirus exposure and HLA in healthy donors. A multiplex PCR was run with 60 Vbeta primers and 13 Jbeta primers. The protocol was immunoSEQ multiplex PCR, while the TCRdb copy is restricted to in-frame clones and leaves out a portion. The sample has some 130,000 clones, about three quarters seen once. The specimen sequenced was PBMCs. The receptors originated from a male donor in good health and CMV-seronegative.

The V call is TRBV7-2, the J call TRBJ2-1, with 11 nucleotides matching TRBD2. Germline V gene data show CDR1 as SGHTA and CDR2 as FQGNSA. CDR3 length: 16 amino acids. V shed 6 bases and J 7 bases; nucleotides not matched to a gene: 11. The CDR3 loop is CASSWDLAGGFNEQFF. The DNA of the CDR3 is TGTGCCAGCAGTTGGGATCTAGCGGGAGGTTTTAATGAGCAGTTCTTC.

The chain has TRBV7-3 and TRBJ2-7; TRBD2 matches at 7 bases. Germline V gene data show CDR1 as SGHTA and CDR2 as FQGTGA. This CDR3 has 14 residues. After removal of 4 bases from V and 4 bases from J, the junction contained 7 bases not matched to a gene. CDR3 protein: CASSSGGGDYEQYF. CDR3 DNA: TGTGCCAGCAGCTCGGGGGGAGGAGATTACGAGCAGTACTTC.

This clone was recorded once. This chain connects TRBV5-1 to TRBJ2-5; D is uncertain. The J call is in doubt because the DNA end fits TRBJ2-7 better. The CDR3 contains 11 residues. Germline V gene data show CDR1 as SGHRS and CDR2 as YFSETQ. CDR3 nucleotide sequence: TGCGCCAGCAGCCCGATCTACGAGCAGTACTTC. The encoded protein is CASSPIYEQYF.

There are a few counts of this clone. The rearrangement uses TRBV7-6 and TRBJ2-1; 11 positions match TRBD2. V was clipped by 5 bases and J by 7 bases; unmatched bases: 7. The germline gives CDR1 SGHVS, CDR2 FNYEAQ. This CDR3 is 15 amino acids long. The CDR3 bases are TGTGCCAGCAGCCCATGGGCTAGCGGGGGGAATGAGCAGTTCTTC. It is translated as CASSPWASGGNEQFF.

Only one count was recorded for this clone. The chain combines TRBV4-1 with TRBJ1-1; D uncertain. The germline V and J ends were trimmed by 0 bases and 10 bases, with 12 bases remaining between them. Germline V CDR1 and CDR2: MGHRA, YSYEKL. This CDR3 contains 13 residues. CDR3 sequence reads: CASSQDSGLGAFF. The CDR3 nucleotides read TGCGCCAGCAGCCAAGATAGCGGTTTGGGAGCTTTCTTT.

The V gene is TRBV30, the J gene TRBJ1-2; D might be TRBD1 (6 bases). Germline CDR1 GTSNPN, CDR2 SVGIG (reference sequence). The CDR3 covers 13 residues. Deletions cut 1 base from V and 4 bases from J, with 10 bases between. As DNA, the CDR3 is TGTGCCTGGAGTGAGGACAGCGTCTATGGCTACACCTTC. Its protein product is CAWSEDSVYGYTF.

The gene calls are TRBV5-4 and TRBJ2-1; 9 bases are shared with TRBD2. The CDR3 totals 13 residues. Losses at the gene ends were 4 bases for V and 8 bases for J; bases not matched to a gene: 4. The germline CDR1 and CDR2 sequences are SGHNT and YYREEE (reference sequence). The CDR3 region is CASSLASGDEQFF. CDR3 in DNA: TGTGCCAGCAGCCTGGCTAGCGGGGATGAGCAGTTCTTC.

The rearrangement uses TRBV2 and TRBJ1-1; a possible D gene is TRBD1 (5 bases). V was pared by 4 bases and J by 0 bases, with 9 bases between. Germline values: CDR1 SNHLY, CDR2 FYNNEI. This CDR3 region has 14 residues. CDR3 protein: CASSGRVMNTEAFF. For the CDR3, the DNA is TGTGCCAGCAGTGGCAGGGTGATGAACACTGAAGCTTTCTTT.

V and J are TRBV6-5 and TRBJ2-1, with D possibly TRBD2 on 6 matching bases. The CDR3 has 14 residues. Between the trimmed V and J ends, which lost 5 bases and 3 bases, there was a span of 11 bases. CDR1 is MNHEY and CDR2 is SVGAGI in the germline V gene. The chain's CDR3 is CASSGDSYYNEQFF. In nucleotides, the CDR3 is TGTGCCAGCAGTGGGGACTCCTACTACAATGAGCAGTTCTTC.

The chain has TRBV6-6 and TRBJ2-7; TRBD2 aligns across 8 bases. Germline-derived CDR1 and CDR2 are MNHNY and SVGAGI (reference sequence). The length of the CDR3 is 13 residues. With 6 bases clipped from V and 5 bases from J, the junction kept 6 bases outside the gene matches. For the CDR3, the DNA is TGTGCCAGCAGAGGGGGACTAGGGGACGAGCAGTACTTC. Translating gives CASRGGLGDEQYF.

This clone was found once. The chain recombines TRBV5-1 with TRBJ2-1; D might be TRBD1 (6 bases). The CDR3 extends over 15 amino acids. V was shortened by 3 bases and J by 8 bases, with 18 bases between the two germline ends. The germline V gene encodes CDR1 SGHRS and CDR2 YFSETQ. DNA for the CDR3: TGCGCCAGCAGCTCCACAGGGTTGTCGAAGGATGAGCAGTTCTTC. Protein sequence: CASSSTGLSKDEQFF.

The chain carries TRBV10-2 and TRBJ2-5; 12 bases are shared with TRBD2. This CDR3 contains 15 residues. Germline CDR1 and CDR2: WSHSY and SAAADI. The V segment lost 6 bases and the J segment 5 bases; nucleotides outside the gene matches: 7. CDR3 residues: CASRLAGGRGETQYF. DNA of the CDR3: TGCGCCAGCAGACTAGCGGGGGGACGGGGGGAGACCCAGTACTTC.

V and J are TRBV28 and TRBJ2-7; 7 nucleotides line up with TRBD2. The CDR3 totals 15 residues. V lost 8 bases to trimming and J lost 3 bases; unmatched junction nucleotides: 13. Per germline, CDR1 MDHEN and CDR2 SYDVKM. The CDR3 loop reads CASGSSWASGYEQYF. CDR3 coding DNA: TGTGCCAGCGGGTCCTCCTGGGCTAGCGGCTACGAGCAGTACTTC.

This sequence joins TRBV14 and TRBJ1-2; the match to TRBD1 covers 7 bases. The germline V gene encodes CDR1 SGHDN and CDR2 FVKESK. This CDR3 has 12 amino acids. Germline trimming cut 4 bases from V and 8 bases from J; bases unmatched to any gene: 4. Here the CDR3 DNA reads TGTGCCAGCAGCCTGACAGGGCTAGGCTACACCTTC. It translates to CASSLTGLGYTF.

As regards this clone: An end of the junction differs from the germline gene, which may be a read error. The chain links TRBV5-1 to TRBJ2-4; TRBD2 matches at 9 bases. This CDR3 spans 18 amino acids. Per germline, CDR1 SGHRS and CDR2 YFSETQ. The CDR3 DNA follows: TGCGCCAGCAGCCGAGCGAGGACTAGCGATACCGGGGGAAACAGTCAGTACTTC. Translation: CASSRARTSDTGGNSQYF.

This clone was observed a single time. The CDR3 nucleotides read TGTGCTAGTGGCACCGACAGGGGGCAGAGGGCCCTCCACTTT. Translation gives CASGTDRGQRALHF. The genes are TRBV12-5 and TRBJ1-6, with 10 positions matching TRBD1. The CDR3 length is 14 residues. Germline V lookup: CDR1 LGHNT, CDR2 FRNRAP. Trimming took 6 bases from V and 14 from J; bases not matched to a gene: 10.

The chain recombines TRBV5-1 with TRBJ1-6; unclear D gene. Germline V gene data show CDR1 as SGHRS and CDR2 as YFSETQ. The CDR3 is 14 amino acids. V lost 0 bases and J lost 7, with 8 bases in between. CDR3 DNA sequence: TGCGCCAGCAGCTTGGGGGGAGGAAATTCACCCCTCCACTTT. Its protein is CASSLGGGNSPLHF.

In this sample, this clone turned up a few times. The chain combines TRBV9 with TRBJ1-1; no clear D. Looked up from germline, CDR1 is SGDLS and CDR2 is YYNGEE. V lost 0 bases, J lost 4 bases, and 7 bases lay in between. This CDR3 spans 13 amino acids. The CDR3: CASSVGFGTEAFF. CDR3 DNA: TGTGCCAGCAGCGTAGGCTTCGGCACTGAAGCTTTCTTT.

This clone turned up a few times. V and J are TRBV6-1 and TRBJ1-1; no reliable D call. Trimming pared 5 bases from V and 1 base from J, leaving 11 bases between. The CDR3 is made up of 14 amino acids. Germline V gene sequence: CDR1 MNHNS, CDR2 SASEGT. CDR3 DNA sequence: TGTGCCAGCAGTTTCGGGTCGGCGAACACTGAAGCTTTCTTT. It encodes CASSFGSANTEAFF.

CDR3 coding DNA: TGTGCCAGCAGCTTACAGGGGTGGAATCCACCCCTCCACTTT. Translated: CASSLQGWNPPLHF. The V and J genes are TRBV11-2 and TRBJ1-6, with D tentatively TRBD1 (6 bases). Trimming pared 2 bases from V and 11 bases from J, leaving 13 bases between. The CDR3 is made up of 14 amino acids. Germline values: CDR1 SGHAT, CDR2 FQNNGV.

The chain has TRBV9 and TRBJ2-2; possible D gene TRBD2, 6 bases. V was cut by 0 bases and J by 0 bases, with 9 bases left in between. CDR3 size: 16 residues. Germline V gene sequence: CDR1 SGDLS, CDR2 YYNGEE. The CDR3 is CASSVGTGANTGELFF. The CDR3, as DNA: TGTGCCAGCAGCGTAGGGACGGGGGCGAACACCGGGGAGCTGTTTTTT. Drawing the rest from reference TRBV9 and TRBJ2-2, the complete variable domain is DSGVTQTPKHLITATGQRVTLRCSPRSGDLSVYWYQQSLDQGLQFLIQYYNGEERAKGNILERFSAQQFPDLHSELNLSSLELGDSALYFCASSVGTGANTGELFFGEGSRLTVL.

The chain has TRBV11-3 and TRBJ2-1; a weak D match, TRBD1 (6 bases). The CDR3 length is 14 residues. Trimming shortened V by 8 bases and J by 2 bases, and 13 bases separated the two germline ends. Germline values: CDR1 SGHNT, CDR2 YENEEA. The CDR3 nucleotides read TGTGCCAGCTCCAGGGGCCAGCCCTACAATGAGCAGTTCTTC. Residues: CASSRGQPYNEQFF.

The chain employs TRBV2 and TRBJ2-5, with 13 bases aligning to TRBD2. V lost 4 bases to trimming and J lost 5 bases; unmatched junction nucleotides: 4. Germline V gene sequence: CDR1 SNHLY, CDR2 FYNNEI. The CDR3 totals 15 residues. The CDR3 nucleotides read TGTGCCAGCAGTGTGGGACTAGCGGGGAGGGAGACCCAGTACTTC. Its protein is CASSVGLAGRETQYF.

The rearrangement uses TRBV27 and TRBJ2-1; D is unresolved. The CDR3 is 13 residues long. Per germline, CDR1 MNHEY and CDR2 SMNVEV (reference sequence). The V end lost 6 bases, the J end lost 4 bases, and 10 bases lay between the germline ends. This CDR3 reads CASRLPAYNEQFF. CDR3 DNA sequence: TGTGCCAGCAGACTGCCTGCGTACAATGAGCAGTTCTTC.

The chain has TRBV19 and TRBJ1-1, with unresolved D. This CDR3 is 14 amino acids long. Germline CDR1 reads LNHDA; CDR2 reads SQIVND (reference sequence). Trimming removed 5 bases from V and 4 bases from J, with 14 bases in between. This CDR3 is CASSHSGIGTEAFF. CDR3 sequence (DNA): TGTGCCAGTAGTCACAGTGGAATTGGCACTGAAGCTTTCTTT.